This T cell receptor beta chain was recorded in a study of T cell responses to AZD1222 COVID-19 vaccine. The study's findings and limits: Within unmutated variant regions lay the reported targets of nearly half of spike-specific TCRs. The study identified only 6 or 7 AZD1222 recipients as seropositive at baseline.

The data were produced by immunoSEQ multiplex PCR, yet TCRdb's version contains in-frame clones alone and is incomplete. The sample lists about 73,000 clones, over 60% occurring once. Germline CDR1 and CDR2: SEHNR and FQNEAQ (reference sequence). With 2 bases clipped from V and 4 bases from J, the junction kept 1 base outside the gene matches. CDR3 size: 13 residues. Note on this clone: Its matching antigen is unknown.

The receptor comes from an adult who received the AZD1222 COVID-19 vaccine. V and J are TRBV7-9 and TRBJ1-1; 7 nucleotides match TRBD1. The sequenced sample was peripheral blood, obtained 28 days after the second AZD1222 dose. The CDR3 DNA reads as TGTGCCAGCAGCTTATCAGGGGGCACTGAAGCTTTCTTT. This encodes CASSLSGGTEAFF.